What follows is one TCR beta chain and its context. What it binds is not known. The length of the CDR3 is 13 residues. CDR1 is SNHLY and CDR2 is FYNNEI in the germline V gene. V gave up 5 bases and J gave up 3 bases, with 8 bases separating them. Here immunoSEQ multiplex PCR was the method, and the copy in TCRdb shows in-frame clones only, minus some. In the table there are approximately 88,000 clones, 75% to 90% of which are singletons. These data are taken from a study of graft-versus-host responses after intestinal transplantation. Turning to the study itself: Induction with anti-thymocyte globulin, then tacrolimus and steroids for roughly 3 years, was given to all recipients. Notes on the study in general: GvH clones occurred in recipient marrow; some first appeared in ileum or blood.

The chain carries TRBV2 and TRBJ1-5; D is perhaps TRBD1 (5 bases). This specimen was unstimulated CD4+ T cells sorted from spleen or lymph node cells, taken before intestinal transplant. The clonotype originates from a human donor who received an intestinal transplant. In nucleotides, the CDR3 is TGTGCCAGCAGTAGACAGTACAATCAGCCCCAGCATTTT. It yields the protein CASSRQYNQPQHF.